This TCR beta chain derives from a study of cytomegalovirus exposure and HLA in healthy donors. The PCR contained 60 Vbeta and 13 Jbeta primers. Profiling relied on immunoSEQ multiplex PCR, and the TCRdb table lists in-frame clones only, not all of them. The sample yields approximately 180,000 clones, roughly four fifths seen once. Note on this clone: The antigen is not known.

The CDR3 is 15 amino acids. The V segment lost 4 bases and the J segment 3 bases; nucleotides outside the gene matches: 2. CDR1 is SGHNT and CDR2 is YYREEE in the germline V gene (reference sequence). Study-level results: Segments of the TCR beta V type were, in most cases, productive about 90% or about 30% of the time in an earlier analysis.

The TCR originated in a woman under 30 in good health and CMV-seropositive. The material sequenced was PBMCs. This sequence joins TRBV5-4 and TRBJ2-3; the match to TRBD2 covers 13 bases. The CDR3 DNA sequence: TGTGCCAGCAGCGGACTAGCGGGGGCGACAGATACGCAGTATTTT. Protein: CASSGLAGATDTQYF. The full variable domain, its missing parts supplied by reference TRBV5-4 and TRBJ2-3, is ETGVTQSPTHLIKTRGQQVTLRCSSQSGHNTVSWYQQALGQGPQFIFQYYREEENGRGNFPPRFSGLQFPNYSSELNVNALELDDSALYLCASSGLAGATDTQYFGPGTRLTVL.